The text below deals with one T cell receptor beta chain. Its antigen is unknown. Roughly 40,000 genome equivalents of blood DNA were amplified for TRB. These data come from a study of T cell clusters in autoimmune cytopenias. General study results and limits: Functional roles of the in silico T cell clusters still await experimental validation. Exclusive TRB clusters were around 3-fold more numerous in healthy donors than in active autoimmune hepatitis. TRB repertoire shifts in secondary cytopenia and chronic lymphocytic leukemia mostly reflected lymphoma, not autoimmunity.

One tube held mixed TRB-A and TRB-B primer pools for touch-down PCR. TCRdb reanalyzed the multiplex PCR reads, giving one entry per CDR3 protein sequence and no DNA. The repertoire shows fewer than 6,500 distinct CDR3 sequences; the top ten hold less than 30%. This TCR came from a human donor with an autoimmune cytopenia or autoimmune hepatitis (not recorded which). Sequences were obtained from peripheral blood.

The CDR3 protein is CASSLSSGQGARGYTF. V usage is TRBV27 and J usage is TRBJ1-2; there is no DNA to check the TCRdb D call of TRBD1. CDR3 length: 16 amino acids. Germline values: CDR1 MNHEY, CDR2 SMNVEV (reference sequence).